Listed below are T cell receptor beta chains from one sample, sequenced in a study of blood T cell repertoires in COVID-19. Produced via immunoSEQ multiplex PCR; TCRdb's table is partial and in-frame only. This sample carries around 280,000 clones, about 82% of them seen once, and the ten largest clones take less than 4.5%. Sequenced material: peripheral blood. These receptors all come from a woman between 50 and 59 years old with active or convalescent COVID-19. The CDR3 runs from the conserved cysteine through the conserved F or W. The order of the fields is J gene, D gene, clone size, V gene, CDR3 DNA, CDR3 protein. The D gene is left open where the match is weak. Size values are once, few and many counts, or a class for expanded clones, and some rows have none.

TRBJ2-1	TRBD2	many	TRBV4-1	TGCGCCAGCAGCCCCCGCGGGGGGCTCATCAATGAGCAGTTCTTC	CASSPRGGLINEQFF
TRBJ2-1	-	once	TRBV7-9	TGTGCCAGCAGCCCGCTAACAAGGGGTGGGGATGAGCAGTTCTTC	CASSPLTRGGDEQFF
TRBJ2-3	-	once	TRBV7-2	TGTGCCAGCAGCTTTGTCGGGAGCGTTCCCACAGATACGCAGTATTTT	CASSFVGSVPTDTQYF
TRBJ2-1	TRBD2	-	TRBV6-1	TGTGCCAGCAGTGATAGGACTAGCGGGATGTCCTACAATGAGCAGTTCTTC	CASSDRTSGMSYNEQFF
TRBJ2-2	-	-	TRBV5-4	TGTGCCAGCAGCAGCGGTCGGAACACCGGGGAGCTGTTTTTT	CASSSGRNTGELFF
TRBJ2-1	TRBD2	-	TRBV5-6	TGTGCCAGCAGCTTGGCTCGGCTAGCGGGAACCTACTCTTACAATGAGCAGTTCTTC	CASSLARLAGTYSYNEQFF
TRBJ1-1	TRBD1	-	TRBV6-4	TGTGCCAGCAGGGTGGGGACAGGAAGGAACACTGAAGCTTTCTTT	CASRVGTGRNTEAFF
TRBJ1-5	TRBD1	-	TRBV19	TGTGCCAGTAGTCGTGGGACAGGGACCTTTCTCAATCAGCCCCAGCATTTT	CASSRGTGTFLNQPQHF
TRBJ2-7	-	-	TRBV29-1	TGCAGCGTTTCACAGGGCTACGAGCAGTACTTC	CSVSQGYEQYF
TRBJ2-7	TRBD2	-	TRBV28	TGTGCCAGCCTTAGTTCGGCGGCGGGAGGGTACTACGAGCAGTACTTC	CASLSSAAGGYYEQYF
TRBJ1-1	-	once	TRBV6-5	TGTGCCAGCAGTTCACAGAGCCTTGGGGCTTTCTTT	CASSSQSLGAFF
TRBJ2-3	TRBD2	-	TRBV3-1/TRBV3-2	TGTGCCAGCACCCTAGCGGGTTCTAGCACAGATACGCAGTATTTT	CASTLAGSSTDTQYF
TRBJ1-4	TRBD1	-	TRBV27	TGTGCCAGCAGTTCGGGACAGGGTTGGGAAAAACTGTTTTTT	CASSSGQGWEKLFF
TRBJ1-1	TRBD1	-	TRBV2	TGTGCCAGCAGAATAACGACAGGGGGTATTGAAGGGACTGAAGCTTTCTTT	CASRITTGGIEGTEAFF
TRBJ2-7	TRBD2	-	TRBV4-2	TGTGCCAGCAGCCAAAGACTAGCGGGAGGGGACGAGCAGTACTTC	CASSQRLAGGDEQYF
TRBJ2-7	-	-	TRBV10-3	TGTGCCATCAGTGAGAAAACGGGAGCCTACGAGCAGTACTTC	CAISEKTGAYEQYF
TRBJ2-1	TRBD2	-	TRBV5-1	TGCGCCAGCAGCGGGGGAGGGGCTAGCGGGTTCAACTACAATGAGCAGTTCTTC	CASSGGGASGFNYNEQFF
TRBJ2-1	-	once	TRBV3-1/TRBV3-2	TGTGCCAGCGGAGGATACAATGAGCAGTTCTTC	CASGGYNEQFF
TRBJ2-7	-	-	TRBV3-1/TRBV3-2	TGTGCCAGCAGCCAAGAGCGGGGTTCGGTGGACTTC	CASSQERGSVDF
TRBJ1-6	TRBD1	-	TRBV2	TGTGCCAGCAGGAGGGACAGGGGCTTTGGTTCACCCCTCCACTTT	CASRRDRGFGSPLHF
TRBJ2-2	TRBD2	-	TRBV7-2	TGTGCCAGCAGCACCAGACTAGCGGGAGCTGCGAACACCGGGGAGCTGTTTTTT	CASSTRLAGAANTGELFF
TRBJ2-7	-	-	TRBV7-2	TGTGCCAGCAGCTTAACGATCAGATACGAGCAGTACTTC	CASSLTIRYEQYF
TRBJ1-2	-	-	TRBV7-9	TGTGCCAGCAGCTTGGGACACGGGGATGGCTACACCTTC	CASSLGHGDGYTF
TRBJ1-5	-	-	TRBV3-1/TRBV3-2	TGTGCCAGCAGCCAAGAGGGGGCCTTTCAGCCCCAGCATTTT	CASSQEGAFQPQHF
TRBJ2-5	-	-	TRBV6-5	TGTGCCACCGTGAACAGGGGGGGAAAGACCCAGTACTTC	CATVNRGGKTQYF
TRBJ2-7	TRBD2	-	TRBV27	TGTGCCAGCAGTAAAGGGACTAGCGGGCACGAGCAGTACTTC	CASSKGTSGHEQYF
TRBJ2-1	TRBD2	many	TRBV10-3	TGTGCCATCAGTTCAGGACTAGCGGGAATCTTTAATGAGCAGTTCTTC	CAISSGLAGIFNEQFF
TRBJ2-1	TRBD1	-	TRBV5-6	TGTGCCAGCGCGCGGATAGGCAGGGGGAGCGACAATGAGCAGTTCTTC	CASARIGRGSDNEQFF
TRBJ2-1	TRBD2	-	TRBV11-3	TGTGCCAGCAGCTTAGGGTTACTAGCGAGCAATGAGCAGTTCTTC	CASSLGLLASNEQFF
TRBJ1-3	-	-	TRBV7-9	TGTGCCAGCAGCCAAACGAGCTCTGGAAACACCATATATTTT	CASSQTSSGNTIYF
TRBJ2-1	TRBD1	-	TRBV5-1	TGCGCCAGCAGCACGGGACAGCACAATGAGCAGTTCTTC	CASSTGQHNEQFF
TRBJ2-7	TRBD2	-	TRBV29-1	TGCAGCGTAGGGGGACTAGCGGGAGCCACGGCCGAGCAGTACTTC	CSVGGLAGATAEQYF
TRBJ1-2	-	-	TRBV6-1	TGTGCCAGCAGTGAACCGTGGGGCAGAGACTTC	CASSEPWGRDF
TRBJ1-1	TRBD1	-	TRBV2	TGTGCCAGCACTTTGAGACAGGGCCGCACTGAAGCTTTCTTT	CASTLRQGRTEAFF
TRBJ1-1	TRBD1	-	TRBV18	TGTGCCAGCTCATTTCGGGACAGGTACACTGAAGCTTTCTTT	CASSFRDRYTEAFF
TRBJ1-2	TRBD1	-	TRBV3-1/TRBV3-2	TGTGCCAGCAGCCAAGGGACAGGGGGCAACTATGGCTACACCTTC	CASSQGTGGNYGYTF
TRBJ2-3	TRBD2	-	TRBV10-1	TGCGCCAGCAGTGTACTAGCGGGGTCCACAGATACGCAGTATTTT	CASSVLAGSTDTQYF
TRBJ2-5	TRBD1	once	TRBV18	TGTGCCAGCTCACCGGGGGACAGGGCCCTACAAGAGACCCAGTACTTC	CASSPGDRALQETQYF
TRBJ2-5	-	-	TRBV7-9	TGTGCCAGCAGCCCGACTCAAGAGACCCAGTACTTC	CASSPTQETQYF
TRBJ2-1	-	-	TRBV24-1	TGTGCCACCAGTGATGCCACTGCGAGCTCCTACAATGAGCAGTTCTTC	CATSDATASSYNEQFF
TRBJ2-7	-	-	TRBV28	TGTGCCAGCAGTCTTAGGACGGACTACGGGGAGCAGTACTTC	CASSLRTDYGEQYF
TRBJ1-2	-	-	TRBV11-2	TGTGCCAGCAGCTTACTGAGCAGGGAGGTCAGCTACACCTTC	CASSLLSREVSYTF
TRBJ2-7	TRBD2	-	TRBV10-1	TGCGCCAGCAGTGAGTTGGTAGCGGGGTCCTACGAGCAGTACTTC	CASSELVAGSYEQYF
TRBJ2-5	TRBD2	-	TRBV15	TGTGCCACCACGGGAGGGCCGGGGGAGACCCAGTACTTC	CATTGGPGETQYF
TRBJ2-1	TRBD2	-	TRBV2	TGTGCCAGCAGTGAAGACGCTAGCGGGAGGGCTGTGGATGAGCAGTTCTTC	CASSEDASGRAVDEQFF
TRBJ2-3	TRBD2	-	TRBV5-1	TGCGCCAGCAGCTCTCCGGGACTACCGGAGACGGATACGCAGTATTTT	CASSSPGLPETDTQYF
TRBJ2-1	TRBD2	-	TRBV11-2	TGTGCCAGCAGCTTAGATCGGGGGGGGGCGTTCTTC	CASSLDRGGAFF
TRBJ2-7	TRBD1	-	TRBV11-2	TGTGCCAGCAGCTTGGCTTTCGAGGGGGCCCCCTACGAGCAGTACTTC	CASSLAFEGAPYEQYF
TRBJ2-6	-	-	TRBV27	TGTGCCAGCAGTTCCCCTATGCGGGCCAACGTCCTGACTTTC	CASSSPMRANVLTF
TRBJ1-5	-	-	TRBV7-9	TGTGCCAGCAGCTTAGAAGGAGGCCGGCCCCAGCATTTT	CASSLEGGRPQHF
TRBJ2-2	TRBD1	-	TRBV28	TGTGCCAGCACCGTGGACAGGGTGCCGCTGTTTTTT	CASTVDRVPLFF
TRBJ2-7	-	-	TRBV11-3	TGTGCCAGCAGCCCGATTGGGGGGTTCTCCCCAGGCTACGAGCAGTACTTC	CASSPIGGFSPGYEQYF
TRBJ2-3	TRBD2	-	TRBV7-8	TGTGCCAGCAGCCCCTGGGGGGGGGATACGCAGTATTTT	CASSPWGGDTQYF
TRBJ2-2	-	-	TRBV2	TGTGCCAGCACGGCCACTATGACCGGGGAGCTGTTTTTT	CASTATMTGELFF